This T cell receptor (beta chain) was sequenced for a study of CD8+CD57+ T cells in acquired aplastic anemia. In the study overall: The study obtained an average of around 3.4 ug of DNA from sorted CD4+ and CD8+ cells. Mean read depth for CD4+ cells from healthy donors was about 9.9 million. Regarding the study as a whole: The study identified twenty-nine CD8+ CDR3 sequences shared by patients and controls. Levels of CD8+ Simpson's diversity were not significantly distinct in patients versus controls.

It was genomic DNA that served as the template for profiling TCR beta VDJ and CDR3. TCRdb ran MiXCR on the reads and lists one entry per CDR3 protein. The table shows around 140,000 distinct CDR3 sequences, with 40% to 45% occurring only once. Per the germline V gene, CDR1 is MGHDK and CDR2 is SYGVNS. The length of the CDR3 is 14 residues. On this clonotype itself: Its antigen is not known. At one end the junction does not follow the germline gene, possibly because of a read error.

This TCR came from a human donor in good health, serving as a control. The source material was sorted CD4+, CD8+, or CD8+CD57+ T cells (not recorded which) from PBMCs. The chain is built from TRBV25-1 and TRBJ2-7, with TRBD1 identical over 9 bases. For the CDR3, the DNA is TGTGCCAGCAGTTTAACAGGGGGCTCCTACGAGCGGTACTTC. It codes for CASSLTGGSYERYF.